These 9 T cell receptor beta chains were all obtained from the same sample, sequenced in a study of regulatory T cells in long-lasting Graves disease. Construction of TCR beta libraries relied on iRepertoire HTBI primers and on Arm-PCR targeting CDR3 regions. TCRdb re-analysed the multiplex PCR reads in MiXCR, keeping a single row per CDR3 protein. The data show more than 300,000 distinct CDR3 sequences, 15% to 20% seen once. Documented time point: persistent/refractory GD, antithyroid drugs over 5 years with positive TRAb. After RNA was extracted from PBMCs, the TCR library was made from it. Sequencing used peripheral blood mononuclear cells (PBMCs), obtained when the disease was refractory, from a patient treated with antithyroid drugs. Every receptor here comes from a female donor with Graves disease.

This clonotype was recorded a few times. This chain uses TRBV4-1 with TRBJ1-1; TRBD1 matches at 9 bases. CDR1 is MGHRA, CDR2 YSYEKL, per germline. Trimming removed 4 bases from V and 3 bases from J; junction bases left unmatched: 9. There are 16 residues in the CDR3. This CDR3 reads CASSPQQGAGHTEAFF. For the CDR3, the DNA is TGCGCCAGCAGCCCGCAACAGGGGGCAGGGCACACTGAAGCTTTCTTT.

This clonotype appeared a few times. The chain carries TRBV11-2 and TRBJ2-7, with D unclear. Trimming stripped 5 bases from V and 7 bases from J, with 12 bases between. The germline V gene encodes CDR1 SGHAT and CDR2 FQNNGV. The CDR3 totals 12 residues. CDR3 region: CASSVNLGEQYF. CDR3 DNA sequence: TGTGCCAGCAGCGTAAACCTCGGTGAGCAGTACTTC. Full variable domain (missing parts from reference TRBV11-2 and TRBJ2-7): EAGVAQSPRYKIIEKRQSVAFWCNPISGHATLYWYQQILGQGPKLLIQFQNNGVVDDSQLPKDRFSAERLKGVDSTLKIQPAKLEDSAVYLCASSVNLGEQYFGPGTRLTVT.

The V gene is TRBV11-3, the J gene TRBJ2-7; D gene unclear. The germline CDR1 and CDR2 sequences are SGHNT and YENEEA. Trimming left V 0 bases short and J 0 bases short, with 9 bases between. This CDR3 comprises 15 residues. The DNA of the CDR3 is TGTGCCAGCAGCTTAGAAGCCGCTCCCTCCTACGAGCAGTACTTC. It specifies CASSLEAAPSYEQYF.

The sample holds many counts of this clonotype. The chain recombines TRBV10-3 with TRBJ2-6; weak D call: TRBD1 (6 bases). V lost 4 bases, J lost 4 bases, and 8 bases lay in between. Germline V gene sequence: CDR1 ENHRY, CDR2 SYGVKD. The CDR3 runs 14 residues. The CDR3 reads CAISAGVGANVLTF. The CDR3 DNA follows: TGTGCCATCAGTGCAGGGGTAGGGGCCAACGTCCTGACTTTC.

Points on this clonotype: One base away lies a much larger clone, so this may be a sequencing read error. The V and J genes are TRBV18 and TRBJ1-4; D is undetermined. From germline, CDR1 is KGHSH and CDR2 LQKENI. CDR3 length: 13 amino acids. As DNA, the CDR3 is TGTGCCAGCCTCAGGTCAACTAATGAAAACCTGTTTTTT. It encodes CASLRSTNENLFF.

In its sample, this clonotype was seen a few times. The rearrangement joins TRBV4-1 to TRBJ1-1, with no clear D. Trimming removed 1 base at V and 2 bases at J, with 11 bases between. Germline V gene data show CDR1 as MGHRA and CDR2 as YSYEKL. The CDR3 sequence is 15 residues long. CDR3 nucleotide sequence: TGCGCCAGCAGCCAAGGGCAGAGCCTAAACACTGAAGCTTTCTTT. This sequence encodes CASSQGQSLNTEAFF.

This chain joins TRBV4-3 and TRBJ1-1; D is ambiguous. CDR1 is LGHNA and CDR2 is YSLEER in the germline V gene. This CDR3 comprises 17 residues. The germline V and J ends were trimmed by 0 bases and 1 base, with 15 bases remaining between them. CDR3 sequence (DNA): TGCGCCAGCAGCCAAGATCGGGTAGGCAGGACGAACACTGAAGCTTTCTTT. It yields the protein CASSQDRVGRTNTEAFF.

This clonotype was counted ten times or more. The chain couples TRBV6-5 to TRBJ1-5; unclear D gene. Germline CDR1 reads MNHEY; CDR2 reads SVGAGI. The CDR3 is 14 amino acids. The V end lost 2 bases, the J end lost 1 base, and 6 bases lay between the germline ends. The DNA of the CDR3 is TGTGCCAGCAGTTACCGGGAGAGCAATCAGCCCCAGCATTTT. Its protein is CASSYRESNQPQHF.

The V gene is TRBV6-5, the J gene TRBJ2-2, with D possibly being TRBD1 (6 bases). Germline V gene lookup returns CDR1 MNHEY and CDR2 SVGAGI. V was trimmed by 10 bases and J by 13 bases, leaving 16 bases between them. The CDR3 has 11 residues. The CDR3 DNA sequence: TGTGCCACCTCAGGGGCCGCGGGGCTGTTTTTT. Amino acid sequence: CATSGAAGLFF.